The T cell receptor (beta chain) described here comes from a study of T-cell reconstitution after alpha-beta-depleted transplantation in children. This CDR3 spans 16 amino acids. The J segment lost 1 base and the V segment lost 2 bases, leaving 4 bases of the junction unmatched. From germline, CDR1 is LGHDT and CDR2 YNNKEL (reference sequence). This clonotype has only a few counts. The authors prepared the TCRbeta library with unique molecular identifiers. One entry per CDR3 protein, called by TCRdb with MiXCR from the PCR reads. Of about 540,000 distinct CDR3 sequences detected, about 17% appear once; the ten largest clones hold 2.5% to 4%.

The clonotype was recovered from a human donor who donated a stem cell graft to a child with acute lymphoblastic leukemia. The material sequenced was PBMCs from the stem cell graft donor, taken from the stem cell graft. The genes are TRBV3-1 and TRBJ2-1; 8 bases map to TRBD2. CDR3 in amino acids: CASSQPSGRSYNEQFF. CDR3 sequence (DNA): TGTGCCAGCAGCCAACCTAGCGGGCGGTCCTACAATGAGCAGTTCTTC.